This TCR beta chain stems from a study of T cell changes during pregnancy in multiple sclerosis. This table comes from immunoSEQ multiplex PCR, and its TCRdb copy is limited to in-frame clones, with some not included. The sample lists 85,000 to 130,000 clones; around 93% were seen once. There are 13 residues in the CDR3. V gave up 5 bases and J gave up 1 base, with 6 bases separating them. The germline CDR1 and CDR2 sequences are LNHDA and SQIVND (reference sequence). The chain joins TRBV19 to TRBJ1-3; D remains ambiguous. The source material was peripheral blood, sampled before pregnancy. The sequence derives from a female donor with multiple sclerosis, enrolled in a pregnancy study. In nucleotides, the CDR3 is TGTGCCAGTAGTCTGCGTTCTGGAAACACCATATATTTT. Protein sequence: CASSLRSGNTIYF.